This T cell receptor (beta chain) was recorded in a study of T cell changes during pregnancy in multiple sclerosis. This CDR3 comprises 10 residues. Germline V CDR1 and CDR2: MDHEN, SYDVKM. Profiling relied on immunoSEQ multiplex PCR, and the TCRdb table lists in-frame clones only, not all of them. Among roughly 38,000 clones, about 94% were seen once, and the ten largest hold 7% to 8.5%. The sequence came from a female donor with multiple sclerosis, enrolled in a pregnancy study. V is TRBV28 and J is TRBJ1-1; D gene ambiguous. The sample consisted of CD8+ T cells from peripheral blood mononuclear cells, taken in the third trimester of pregnancy. In DNA form, the CDR3 reads TGTGCAACCCAGGATTTTGGAGCTTTCTTT. Protein sequence: CATQDFGAFF.